One TCR beta chain is described in this entry. This record belongs to a study of blood T cell repertoires in COVID-19. Study as a whole: Acute and convalescent COVID-19 samples came from the United States, Italy and Spain. T cells, B-cell-depleted T cells, or PBMCs provided the cDNA or gDNA that served as material.

As originally analysed: Quantification of nucleated cells was approximated via reference gene primer amplification. Sequenced by immunoSEQ multiplex PCR; TCRdb stores in-frame clones only, minus some. The V and J calls and clone size are taken from that table; D and trimming were inferred from the DNA. The sample contains some 260,000 clones, roughly 80% of which appear only once. Losses at the gene ends were 1 base for V and 7 bases for J; bases not matched to a gene: 5. The CDR3 consists of 16 residues. Germline values: CDR1 KGHDR, CDR2 SFDVKD. The sample taken for sequencing was peripheral blood. The chain couples TRBV24-1 to TRBJ2-2; 10 bases map to TRBD2. The clonotype originates from a man aged 80 or over with acute or convalescent COVID-19. The CDR3 is CATSDLSGGAFGELFF. CDR3 sequence (DNA): TGTGCCACCAGTGATTTAAGCGGGGGGGCGTTCGGGGAGCTGTTTTTT.